The entry below gives a single TCR beta chain sequence along with its context. The antigen is undetermined. The CDR3 runs 15 residues. Germline V gene sequence: CDR1 SEHNR, CDR2 FQNEAQ (reference sequence). Trimming cost V 1 base and J 5 bases; bases outside gene matches: 2. These data come from a study of PD-L1 blockade in urothelial cancer. The overall study: The study recovered a median of 141,255 T cells per blood sample. General study results and limits: Below-median blood TCR clonality before treatment forecast better survival.

Clones were sequenced by immunoSEQ multiplex PCR, and TCRdb holds only the in-frame ones, with some missing. This sample yields under 95,000 clones, of which around 85% are seen a single time; around an eighth belongs to the top ten. The time point denotes: pretreatment peripheral blood. J is TRBJ1-4 and V is TRBV7-9, with 9 bases fitting TRBD1. The source of this sequence is a man in his 60s with urothelial cancer. The input for sequencing was PBMCs, taken around atezolizumab (anti-PD-L1) treatment. For the CDR3, the DNA is TGTGCCAGCAGCTTAGGGGACAGGGAGAATGAAAAACTGTTTTTT. Its protein is CASSLGDRENEKLFF.